One and the same sample provided the 8 T cell receptor beta chains below, sequenced in a study of T-cell reconstitution after alpha-beta-depleted transplantation in children. Using unique molecular identifiers, the investigators prepared the TCRbeta library. TCRdb called the PCR reads again in MiXCR, with one record for every CDR3 protein. Of some 290,000 distinct CDR3 sequences detected, around 9.6% appear once; the ten largest clones hold roughly 9.1%. Here the sequenced sample was PBMCs from the stem cell graft donor, taken from the stem cell graft. The receptor source for this set is a human donor who donated a stem cell graft to a child with SCID.

This clonotype has just a few counts. This chain connects TRBV10-3 to TRBJ2-2; 12 nucleotides agree with TRBD1. Germline CDR1 ENHRY, CDR2 SYGVKD. The CDR3 spans 15 residues. Losses at the gene ends were 6 bases for V and 2 bases for J; bases not matched to a gene: 1. CDR3 nucleotide sequence: TGTGCCATCAGGGGACAGGGGGCAAACACCGGGGAGCTGTTTTTT. Its translation is CAIRGQGANTGELFF.

This clonotype was found a few times. This chain links TRBV6-2 or TRBV6-3 with TRBJ2-3; D is perhaps TRBD1 or TRBD2 (5 bases each). Germline CDR1 MNHEY, CDR2 SVGEGT. The CDR3 length is 12 residues. The ends were cut back, 6 bases at V and 6 bases at J, with 10 bases in the middle. The CDR3 sequence: CASSHGADTQYF. DNA of the CDR3: TGTGCCAGCAGCCACGGGGCGGATACGCAGTATTTT.

This clonotype was seen ten or more times. The chain combines TRBV24-1 with TRBJ2-2; the match to TRBD2 covers 11 bases. Germline V gene lookup returns CDR1 KGHDR and CDR2 SFDVKD. The CDR3 runs 17 residues. The V segment lost 7 bases and the J segment 5 bases; nucleotides outside the gene matches: 11. In DNA, the CDR3 is TGTGCCACCAGAATCAATAGCGGGGGGGCCTCAACCGGGGAGCTGTTTTTT. It codes for CATRINSGGASTGELFF.

The chain has TRBV3-1 and TRBJ2-5; D call uncertain. The germline V and J ends were trimmed by 4 bases and 1 base, with 7 bases remaining between them. The CDR3 is 13 amino acids. The germline gives CDR1 LGHDT, CDR2 YNNKEL (reference sequence). The CDR3 protein is CASSPQVQETQYF. DNA for the CDR3: TGTGCCAGCAGCCCCCAGGTCCAAGAGACCCAGTACTTC.

This clonotype was seen repeatedly, ten times or more. The chain combines TRBV4-1 with TRBJ2-7, with 7 bases aligning to TRBD1. The CDR3 contains 15 residues. Germline CDR1 is MGHRA and CDR2 is YSYEKL. V lost 1 base and J lost 0; bases outside the gene matches: 3. The chain's CDR3 is CASSQVGQYSYEQYF. The DNA for the CDR3 is TGCGCCAGCAGCCAAGTGGGACAGTACTCCTACGAGCAGTACTTC.

The V call is TRBV20-1, the J call TRBJ2-5, with 9 bases aligning to TRBD2. Germline CDR1 reads DFQATT; CDR2 reads SNEGSKA (reference sequence). The CDR3 loop spans 13 amino acids. J gave up 5 bases and V 6 bases, and 7 bases lay outside the gene matches. The CDR3: CSARGGAFETQYF. CDR3 bases: TGCAGTGCCCGCGGGGGGGCCTTTGAGACCCAGTACTTC.

The chain combines TRBV7-9 with TRBJ2-1; D is ambiguous. The CDR3 has 12 amino acids. Germline V gene sequence: CDR1 SEHNR, CDR2 FQNEAQ (reference sequence). The ends were cut back, 2 bases at V and 2 bases at J, with 1 base in the middle. The DNA for the CDR3 is TGTGCCAGCAGCTTAACCTACAATGAGCAGTTCTTC. As protein: CASSLTYNEQFF. Filled out from reference TRBV7-9 and TRBJ2-1, the complete variable domain reads DTGVSQNPRHKITKRGQNVTFRCDPISEHNRLYWYRQTLGQGPEFLTYFQNEAQLEKSRLLSDRFSAERPKGSFSTLEIQRTEQGDSAMYLCASSLTYNEQFFGPGTRLTVL.

Of note for this clonotype: The CDR3 carries no conserved terminal phenylalanine or tryptophan, so it likely arises from a read error. The chain has TRBV5-1 and TRBJ2-1, with D possibly TRBD1 on 6 matching bases. This CDR3 spans 15 amino acids. Trimming stripped 0 bases from V and 8 bases from J, with 15 bases between. Germline V gene lookup returns CDR1 SGHRS and CDR2 YFSETQ. Here the CDR3 reads CASSLVVNRAHEQFL. CDR3 DNA sequence: TGCGCCAGCAGCTTGGTGGTAAACAGGGCCCATGAGCAGTTCTTA.